Each of the 2 T cell receptor beta chains below was sequenced from the same sample in a study of blood T cells in healthy people across ages. With a J-beta primer mix and a sample-barcoded 5' primer, a second PCR ran roughly 6 to 12 cycles. TCRdb re-derived calls from the 5' RACE reads in MiXCR, one entry per CDR3 protein. The sample carries about 970,000 distinct CDR3 sequences, 45% to 60% recorded once. Input material: blood. Receptor source: a woman aged 55-75 years in good health.

CDR3 residues: CASKLISGAETQYF. In DNA form, the CDR3 reads TGTGCCAGCAAATTAATATCAGGGGCCGAGACCCAGTACTTC. The chain combines TRBV12-3 or TRBV12-4 with TRBJ2-5; D perhaps matches TRBD1 (6 bases). The germline V and J ends were trimmed by 7 bases and 5 bases, with 17 bases remaining between them. The CDR3 spans 14 residues.

V gene TRBV12-3 or TRBV12-4 combines with J gene TRBJ2-7; D uncertain. V lost 7 bases and J lost 7, with 23 bases in between. The CDR3 runs to 15 residues. This CDR3 is CASTTPLKVSNEQYF. CDR3 DNA: TGTGCCAGCACCACCCCGCTAAAGGTATCCAATGAGCAGTACTTC.